The T cell receptor beta chain described here comes from a study of T cells in narcolepsy. Overall study: Healthy controls were enrolled alongside patients with narcolepsy type 1 or type 2. Broader study findings: No autoreactive T cell clone sequences appeared in some memory CD4+ repertoires. Reportedly, autoreactive clonotypes were serially detected in patients' blood but not controls'. Comparing one patient's CSF and blood CD4+ clonotypes highlighted HCRT- and TRIB2-specific autoreactive clonotypes.

Comment on this clone: What it binds is not known.

The data were produced by immunoSEQ multiplex PCR, yet TCRdb's version contains in-frame clones alone and is incomplete. The sample consists of roughly 27,000 clones, 81% of them appearing once. Per the germline V gene, CDR1 is SGHTA and CDR2 is FQGTGA. Trimming cost V 5 bases and J 7 bases, with 16 bases left between them. The CDR3 has 14 residues. The sequence came from a human donor in good health. The sample was memory (CD45RA-) CD4+ T cells from blood. This chain connects TRBV7-3 to TRBJ2-3; D unclear. The DNA of the CDR3 is TGTGCCAGCAGCCCGTCTCGGCCCCCCAATACGCAGTATTTT. Translated: CASSPSRPPNTQYF.